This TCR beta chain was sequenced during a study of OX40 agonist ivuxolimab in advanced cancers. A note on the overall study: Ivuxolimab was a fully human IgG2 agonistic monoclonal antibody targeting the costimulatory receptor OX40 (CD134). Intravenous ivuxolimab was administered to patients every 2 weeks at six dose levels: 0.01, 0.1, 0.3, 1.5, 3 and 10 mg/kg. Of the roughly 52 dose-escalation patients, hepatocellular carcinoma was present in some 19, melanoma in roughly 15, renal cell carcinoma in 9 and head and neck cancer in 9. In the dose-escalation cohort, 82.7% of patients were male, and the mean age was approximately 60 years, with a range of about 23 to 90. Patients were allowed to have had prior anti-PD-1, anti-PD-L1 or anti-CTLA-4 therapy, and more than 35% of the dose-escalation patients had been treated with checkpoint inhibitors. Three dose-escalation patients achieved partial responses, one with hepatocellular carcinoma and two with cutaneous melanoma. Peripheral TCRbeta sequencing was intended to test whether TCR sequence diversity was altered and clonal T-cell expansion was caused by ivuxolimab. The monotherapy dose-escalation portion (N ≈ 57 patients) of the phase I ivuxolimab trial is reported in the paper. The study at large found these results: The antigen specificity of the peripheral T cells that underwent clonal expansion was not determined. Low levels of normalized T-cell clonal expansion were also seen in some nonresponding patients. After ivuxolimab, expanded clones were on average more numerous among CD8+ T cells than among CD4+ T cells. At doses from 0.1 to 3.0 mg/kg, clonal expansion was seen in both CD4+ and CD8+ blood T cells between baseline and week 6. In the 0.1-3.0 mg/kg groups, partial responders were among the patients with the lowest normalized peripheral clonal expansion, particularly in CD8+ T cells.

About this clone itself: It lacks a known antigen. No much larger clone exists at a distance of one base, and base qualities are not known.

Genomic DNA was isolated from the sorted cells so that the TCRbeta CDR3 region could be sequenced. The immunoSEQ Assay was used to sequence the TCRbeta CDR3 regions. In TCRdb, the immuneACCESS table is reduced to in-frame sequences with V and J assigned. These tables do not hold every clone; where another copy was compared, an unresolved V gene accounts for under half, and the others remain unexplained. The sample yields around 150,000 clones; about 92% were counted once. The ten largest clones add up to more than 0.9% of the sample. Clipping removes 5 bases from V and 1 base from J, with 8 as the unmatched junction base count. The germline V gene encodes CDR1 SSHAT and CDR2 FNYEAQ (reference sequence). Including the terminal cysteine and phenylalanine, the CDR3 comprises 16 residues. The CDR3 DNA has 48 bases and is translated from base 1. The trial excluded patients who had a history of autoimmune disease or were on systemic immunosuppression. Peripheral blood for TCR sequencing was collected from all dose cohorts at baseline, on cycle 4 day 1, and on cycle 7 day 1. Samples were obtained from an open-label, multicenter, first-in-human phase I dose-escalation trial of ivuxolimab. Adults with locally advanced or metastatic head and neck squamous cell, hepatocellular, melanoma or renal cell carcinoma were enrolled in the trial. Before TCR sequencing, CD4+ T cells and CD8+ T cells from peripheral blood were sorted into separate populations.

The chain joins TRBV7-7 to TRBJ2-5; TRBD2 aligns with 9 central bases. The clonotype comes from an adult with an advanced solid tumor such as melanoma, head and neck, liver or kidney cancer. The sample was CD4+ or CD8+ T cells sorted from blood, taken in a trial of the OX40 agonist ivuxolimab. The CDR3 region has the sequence CASSATGRGGQETQYF. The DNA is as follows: TGTGCCAGCAGCGCGACGGGGCGGGGGGGCCAAGAGACCCAGTACTTC. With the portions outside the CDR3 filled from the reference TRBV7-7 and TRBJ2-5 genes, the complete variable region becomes GAGVSQSPRYKVTKRGQDVTLRCDPISSHATLYWYQQALGQGPEFLTYFNYEAQPDKSGLPSDRFSAERPEGSISTLTIQRTEQRDSAMYRCASSATGRGGQETQYFGPGTRLLVL.